The 6 T cell receptor beta chains below all came from one sample that was sequenced in a study of cytomegalovirus exposure and HLA in healthy donors (TCRdb year 2017). Receptor amplification or capture employed the immunoSEQ multiplex PCR assay. For the multiplex PCR, a mixture combining 60 forward primers for TCR Vbeta segments and 13 reverse primers for TCR Jbeta segments was used. TCRdb limited this immuneACCESS table to in-frame rearrangements with V and J called. A share of clones is missing; checked studies link under half to unresolved V genes, and the rest is unexplained. Counted in this sample were about 160,000 clones; around 76% of them appeared once. The ten largest clones add up to about 1.6% of the sample. The sequencing sample was made of PBMCs. These receptors were collected from a girl between 10 and 17 years old in good health and CMV-seropositive.

V is TRBV5-1 and J is TRBJ2-7, with D possibly TRBD2 on 6 matching bases. V lost 0 bases, J lost 4 bases, and 14 bases lay in between. Germline values: CDR1 SGHRS, CDR2 YFSETQ. The CDR3 extends over 15 amino acids. Here the CDR3 DNA reads TGCGCCAGCAGCTTGGCCTCACCGGGGGTTTACGAGCAGTACTTC. It codes for CASSLASPGVYEQYF.

This clone appeared a few times. The rearrangement links TRBV19 to TRBJ1-1, with D possibly TRBD1 on 6 matching bases. This CDR3 is 13 amino acids long. Trimming removed 7 bases from V and 4 bases from J, with 13 bases in between. Looked up from germline, CDR1 is LNHDA and CDR2 is SQIVND (reference sequence). The CDR3 loop is CASTLQGSTEAFF. In DNA, the CDR3 is TGTGCCAGTACCTTACAGGGTAGCACTGAAGCTTTCTTT.

The chain uses TRBV5-1 and TRBJ1-2, with D maybe TRBD1 (6 bases). Germline assignment: CDR1 SGHRS and CDR2 YFSETQ. CDR3 length: 12 residues. The ends were cut back, 6 bases at V and 6 bases at J, with 12 bases in the middle. The CDR3 DNA reads TGCGCCAGCAACAGGGAAGGCGATGGCTACACCTTC. Protein: CASNREGDGYTF.

The chain is built from TRBV18 and TRBJ1-1; D perhaps matches TRBD1 (6 bases). CDR3 length: 13 amino acids. Deletions cut 2 bases from V and 8 bases from J, with 12 bases between. Per germline, CDR1 KGHSH and CDR2 LQKENI. Here the CDR3 reads CASSPMVTGEAFF. Written as DNA, the CDR3 is TGTGCCAGCTCACCAATGGTTACAGGGGAAGCTTTCTTT.

A remark on this clone: At one end the junction does not follow the germline gene, possibly because of a read error. The sample holds other DNA sequences that translate to the same CDR3. The chain joins TRBV5-1 to TRBJ1-1; 12 nucleotides align to TRBD1. Germline CDR1 and CDR2: SGHRS and YFSETQ. The CDR3 is 15 amino acids. CDR3 sequence reads: CASSSGQGATTEAFF. DNA for the CDR3: TGCGCCAGCAGCTCGGGACAGGGGGCGACCACTGAAGCCTTCTTT.

The gene calls are TRBV19 and TRBJ2-1; TRBD1 agrees at 8 bases. J was trimmed by 4 bases and V by 6 bases; bases with no gene match: 14. The CDR3 loop spans 17 amino acids. The germline gives CDR1 LNHDA, CDR2 SQIVND (reference sequence). The CDR3 protein is CASSSKGPGGAYNEQFF. In nucleotides, the CDR3 is TGTGCCAGTAGCTCCAAGGGGCCAGGGGGCGCATACAATGAGCAGTTCTTC.